The T cell receptor beta chain under discussion was sequenced for a study of PD-1 blockade in classical Hodgkin lymphoma (dated by TCRdb to 2019 to 2021). Study-wide context: To define a peripheral blood immune signature of response to PD-1 blockade in classical Hodgkin lymphoma, the study combined TCR beta sequencing with CyTOF.

The Qiagen DNeasy kit was used to extract genomic DNA from unsorted PBMCs and from the negatively selected CD4+ and CD8+ fractions. TCR beta CDR3 regions were amplified by immunoSEQ multiplex PCR using primers annealing to V and J segments. Amplification bias was minimized using a synthetic immune receptor repertoire, and residual bias was removed computationally after sequencing. In the original analysis: Repertoire diversity was quantified as the Shannon entropy index using custom Python scripts. Unsorted, CD4+ and CD8+ repertoires were examined separately, except in combined analyses, for which CD4+ and CD8+ sequences were merged in silico. TCRdb mirrors the immuneACCESS table, restricted to in-frame sequences. Some clones are absent from its copies; in checked studies, under half trace to an unresolved V gene, and the reason for the others is unknown. V, J and clone size are those of that table, while D and trimming were read from the DNA. This sample lists roughly 15,000 clones; about 92% were detected once. About 0.5% of the sample rests with the top ten.

The time point tag for this specimen amounts to: newly diagnosed, previously untreated cHL patient sample. Using a Miltenyi CD4+ T cell isolation kit, CD4+ T cells were purified from thawed PBMCs through magnetic negative selection. To serve as a comparison group for the relapsed/refractory trial patients, PBMCs were sequenced from patients with newly diagnosed, previously untreated classical Hodgkin lymphoma. Peripheral blood was collected in 8 mL Vacutainer Cell Preparation Tubes, from which PBMCs were isolated by centrifugation and then cryopreserved. Purified CD4+ and CD8+ fractions were generated only in cases for which an additional PBMC sample was available. Magnetically labelled cells were removed on LS columns in a quadroMACS separator, and the flow-through was retained as the purified fraction. A note on this clone: Its antigen is not yet known. There are no base qualities to consult, and no much larger clone falls within one base.

Findings and caveats that apply to the study as a whole: The study was restricted to a single clinical trial cohort, and the causes of repertoire differences, possibly disease activity or prior therapy, were left undefined. Baseline TCR diversity was reported to be lower in newly diagnosed patients than in healthy donors, and even lower in relapsed/refractory patients.

The CDR3 sequence holds 11 residues, the cysteine and phenylalanine included. Only the CDR3 region is kept as DNA, spanning 33 bases read in frame from base 1. The germline V gene (reference sequence) provides CDR1 DFQATT and CDR2 SNEGSKA. This receptor was identified in a human donor with classical Hodgkin lymphoma. This chain is built from TRBV20-1 and TRBJ2-7; 11 bases in the middle match TRBD1. Sequenced material: CD4+ T cells from blood. The CDR3 has the sequence CSTGTGGEQYF. The nucleotide sequence is given as TGCAGCACCGGGACAGGGGGCGAGCAGTACTTC.